This TCR beta chain emerged from a study of identifying expanded T cells in peripheral blood. No infections or other immune events were documented during collection. Using immunoSEQ multiplex PCR, the repertoire was profiled, and TCRdb retains in-frame clones only, with some absent. The sample lists 80,000 to 90,000 clones; roughly 90% were seen once. The CDR3 consists of 15 residues. On this clone: Its specificity is unknown.

Study findings and constraints: About 1.2 clones differed between technical replicates, versus around 15 and 19 over time. Across healthy donors, higher total template counts meant significantly greater two-week count variance.

The sample was blood. The chain is built from TRBV12-2 and TRBJ1-3. TRBV12-2 is a pseudogene locus. This receptor was taken from a person aged 18 to 70 in good health. As DNA, the CDR3 is TGTGCAAGTCGTCTCCCTCGGGTAGAGAAAAACACCATATATTTT. Its translation is CASRLPRVEKNTIYF.